The 26 T cell receptor beta chains below all came from one sample that was sequenced in a study of response to subunit inactivated influenza vaccine. One entry per CDR3 protein, called by TCRdb with MiXCR from the RT-PCR reads. The sample lists about 780,000 distinct CDR3 sequences; less than 20% were seen once. The material was PBMCs from blood, obtained more than 4 days after vaccination. These receptors were obtained from a man in his forties or fifties who received an inactivated influenza vaccine.

This rearrangement joins TRBV12-3 or TRBV12-4 to TRBJ2-3; TRBD2 matches at 11 bases. Trimming removed 3 bases from V and 5 bases from J; junction bases left unmatched: 4. CDR3 length equals 15 residues. As DNA, the CDR3 is TGTGCCAGCAGTTTTAGCGGGGGGGCCGTAGATACGCAGTATTTT. Translated: CASSFSGGAVDTQYF.

This clonotype was counted a few times. V usage is TRBV11-2 and J usage is TRBJ2-1; 7 bases align to TRBD2. This CDR3 has 17 residues. Per the germline V gene, CDR1 is SGHAT and CDR2 is FQNNGV. Losses at the gene ends were 5 bases for V and 7 bases for J; bases not matched to a gene: 17. CDR3 sequence: CASSPPARGGSMNEQFF. CDR3 sequence (DNA): TGTGCCAGCAGCCCACCTGCGCGTGGCGGGAGTATGAATGAGCAGTTCTTC. Full variable domain (remainder filled in from reference TRBV11-2 and TRBJ2-1): EAGVAQSPRYKIIEKRQSVAFWCNPISGHATLYWYQQILGQGPKLLIQFQNNGVVDDSQLPKDRFSAERLKGVDSTLKIQPAKLEDSAVYLCASSPPARGGSMNEQFFGPGTRLTVL.

V and J are TRBV20-1 and TRBJ2-2; D unclear. V dropped 1 base and J dropped 0 bases, with 15 bases sitting between them. Germline CDR1 reads DFQATT; CDR2 reads SNEGSKA (reference sequence). This CDR3 contains 17 residues. The CDR3 sequence is CSARGVIGNANTGELFF. In DNA, the CDR3 is TGCAGTGCTAGAGGAGTCATCGGAAACGCGAACACCGGGGAGCTGTTTTTT.

This chain connects TRBV2 to TRBJ2-7; TRBD2 matches at 8 bases. Germline V gene data show CDR1 as SNHLY and CDR2 as FYNNEI. J lost 5 bases, V lost 0 bases, and 9 bases had no gene match. The CDR3 contains 16 residues. CDR3 protein: CASSEALREGLHEQYF. CDR3 in DNA: TGTGCCAGCAGTGAAGCGTTACGGGAGGGCCTCCACGAGCAGTACTTC.

This clonotype was seen a few times. The rearrangement joins TRBV5-1 to TRBJ2-3, with 13 bases that match TRBD2. The CDR3 spans 15 residues. J gave up 7 bases and V 4 bases, and 6 bases lay outside the gene matches. Germline-derived CDR1 and CDR2 are SGHRS and YFSETQ. CDR3 DNA sequence: TGCGCCAGCAGCCCGACTAGCGGGAGGATGCATACGCAGTATTTT. Translated: CASSPTSGRMHTQYF.

The rearrangement uses TRBV12-3 or TRBV12-4 and TRBJ1-1; no definite D call. The CDR3 runs to 14 residues. With 3 bases removed from V and 7 bases from J, the gap between germline ends came to 15 bases. CDR3 region: CASSLWVTGGEAFF. The CDR3 bases are TGTGCCAGCAGTTTGTGGGTAACTGGAGGTGAAGCTTTCTTT.

This clonotype came up a few times. This chain uses TRBV4-3 with TRBJ2-1, with 8 bases aligning to TRBD2. Germline trimming cut 2 bases from V and 6 bases from J; bases unmatched to any gene: 12. This CDR3 contains 17 residues. CDR1 is LGHNA, CDR2 YSLEER, per germline. DNA of the CDR3: TGCGCCAGCAGCCAACCTCGTTCGGGAGGGCCTTTCAATGAGCAGTTCTTC. This translates into CASSQPRSGGPFNEQFF.

V usage is TRBV9 and J usage is TRBJ2-4, with 8 positions matching TRBD2. Germline V gives CDR1 SGDLS, CDR2 YYNGEE. Trimming removed 0 bases from V and 6 bases from J; junction bases left unmatched: 8. The CDR3 spans 16 residues. CDR3 bases: TGTGCCAGCAGCGTAGCGGGAGGGCCAGCGGGAAACATTCAGTACTTC. Translating gives CASSVAGGPAGNIQYF.

V and J are TRBV20-1 and TRBJ2-1; 10 bases line up with TRBD2. The J segment lost 9 bases and the V segment lost 4 bases, leaving 6 bases of the junction unmatched. Germline loops: CDR1 DFQATT, CDR2 SNEGSKA (reference sequence). The CDR3 loop spans 13 amino acids. The CDR3 sequence is CSAIRAGGSEQFF. The CDR3, as DNA: TGCAGTGCTATCCGAGCGGGAGGGTCTGAGCAGTTCTTC.

This clonotype was detected only a few times. This chain connects TRBV20-1 to TRBJ2-5; D tentatively reads TRBD1 or TRBD2 (6 bases each). Per the germline V gene, CDR1 is DFQATT and CDR2 is SNEGSKA (reference sequence). There are 14 residues in the CDR3. The ends were cut back, 1 base at V and 6 bases at J, with 15 bases in the middle. This CDR3 is CSARVGGPRKTQYF. In nucleotides, the CDR3 is TGCAGTGCTAGAGTGGGGGGCCCTAGGAAGACCCAGTACTTC.

V is TRBV20-1 and J is TRBJ2-3; D possibly corresponds to TRBD2 (5 bases). CDR3 length: 13 residues. Germline CDR1 is DFQATT and CDR2 is SNEGSKA (reference sequence). V shed 0 bases and J shed 8 bases, with 12 bases lying between them. The DNA of the CDR3 is TGCAGTGCTAGAGACTCTAGCTTAGGTACGCAGTATTTT. Protein: CSARDSSLGTQYF.

This clonotype appeared a few times. The V and J genes are TRBV7-2 and TRBJ1-1, with a possible D match to TRBD1 (5 bases). Trimming shortened V by 6 bases and J by 2 bases, and 10 bases separated the two germline ends. This CDR3 comprises 13 residues. The germline V gene has CDR1 SGHTA and CDR2 FQGNSA. The CDR3 region is CASSNDRNTEAFF. CDR3 in DNA: TGTGCCAGCAGTAATGACAGAAACACTGAAGCTTTCTTT.

The rearrangement links TRBV10-3 to TRBJ1-2; D not certain. The germline CDR1 and CDR2 sequences are ENHRY and SYGVKD. The CDR3 runs 15 residues. Trimming took off 3 bases at V and 2 bases at J, with 13 bases between the two ends. The CDR3 DNA sequence: TGTGCCATCAGTGACTTGCGAGGTTTCAACTATGGCTACACCTTC. Its translation is CAISDLRGFNYGYTF.

V is TRBV29-1 and J is TRBJ2-3; 10 nucleotides agree with TRBD2. Germline V gene sequence: CDR1 SQVTM, CDR2 ANQGSEA. The CDR3 extends over 18 amino acids. The J segment lost 8 bases and the V segment lost 3 bases, leaving 20 bases of the junction unmatched. The CDR3 spells CSVEMGFLAGAPGVTQYF. The CDR3 bases are TGCAGCGTTGAGATGGGGTTTCTAGCGGGGGCCCCAGGAGTTACGCAGTATTTT.

This clonotype was observed a handful of times. Written as DNA, the CDR3 is TGCAGCGCGTTGGTTCGGGACAGGGGGGAGACCCAGTACTTC. It specifies CSALVRDRGETQYF. The rearrangement uses TRBV29-1 and TRBJ2-5, with 11 bases that match TRBD1. The CDR3 is 14 residues long. CDR1 and CDR2 from the germline V gene are SQVTM and ANQGSEA. V was pared by 7 bases and J by 5 bases, with 9 bases of the junction left unmatched.

The sample holds a few counts of this clonotype. The V and J genes are TRBV7-2 and TRBJ2-1, with 15 nucleotides matching TRBD2. The CDR3 has 16 residues. The germline V gene encodes CDR1 SGHTA and CDR2 FQGNSA. With V trimmed by 1 base and J by 7 bases, 2 bases remained unmatched. This chain's CDR3 is CASSLVGTSGGNEQFF. In nucleotides, the CDR3 is TGTGCCAGCAGCTTAGTGGGGACTAGCGGGGGGAATGAGCAGTTCTTC.

This clonotype has a handful of counts. V is TRBV10-3 and J is TRBJ2-2; D perhaps matches TRBD1 (6 bases). Germline assignment: CDR1 ENHRY and CDR2 SYGVKD. This CDR3 has 14 residues. The V and J ends lost 7 bases and 0 bases respectively, with 9 bases between them. CDR3 in DNA: TGTGCCATCACGGGACAACCGAACACCGGGGAGCTGTTTTTT. This translates into CAITGQPNTGELFF.

This clonotype was observed a handful of times. The rearrangement uses TRBV7-9 and TRBJ2-1; D may be TRBD1 or TRBD2 (6 bases each). Germline CDR1 SEHNR, CDR2 FQNEAQ (reference sequence). CDR3 length: 15 amino acids. Between the trimmed V and J ends, which lost 1 base and 5 bases, there was a span of 12 bases. The CDR3 DNA is TGTGCCAGCAGCTTAGAGGGGGGCCTTCACAATGAGCAGTTCTTC. It encodes CASSLEGGLHNEQFF.

The V gene is TRBV10-3, the J gene TRBJ2-7; tentative D call: TRBD2 (6 bases). CDR1 is ENHRY and CDR2 is SYGVKD in the germline V gene. Trimming removed 8 bases at V and 2 bases at J, with 10 bases between. This CDR3 spans 12 amino acids. CDR3 in amino acids: CAIRGEAYEQYF. The CDR3 DNA is TGTGCCATCCGCGGGGAAGCCTACGAGCAGTACTTC.

This clonotype has only a few counts. CDR3 sequence: CASSSTGVLDEQFF. CDR3 bases: TGTGCCAGCAGCTCTACAGGGGTACTCGATGAGCAGTTCTTC. The genes are TRBV7-9 and TRBJ2-1; 7 nucleotides agree with TRBD1. CDR3 length: 14 residues. The germline gives CDR1 SEHNR, CDR2 FQNEAQ (reference sequence). V gave up 4 bases and J gave up 8 bases; unmatched junction bases: 8.

This clonotype was detected a few times. The CDR3 sequence is CSVGSPGRTDTQYF. The CDR3 nucleotides read TGCAGCGTTGGTTCGCCAGGGCGGACAGATACGCAGTATTTT. The gene calls are TRBV29-1 and TRBJ2-3, with a weak D call TRBD1 (5 bases). CDR3 size: 14 residues. V gave up 4 bases and J gave up 3 bases, with 14 bases separating them. Per the germline V gene, CDR1 is SQVTM and CDR2 is ANQGSEA.

This clonotype was seen more than once but under ten times. The V and J genes are TRBV5-6 and TRBJ1-1; D is uncertain. This CDR3 comprises 13 residues. V lost 4 bases and J lost 4, with 11 bases in between. CDR1 is SGHDT and CDR2 is YYEEEE in the germline V gene. CDR3 region: CASSRRGFTEAFF. CDR3 nucleotides: TGTGCCAGCAGCCGACGGGGTTTCACTGAAGCTTTCTTT. The full variable domain, its missing parts supplied by reference TRBV5-6 and TRBJ1-1, is DAGVTQSPTHLIKTRGQQVTLRCSPKSGHDTVSWYQQALGQGPQFIFQYYEEEERQRGNFPDRFSGHQFPNYSSELNVNALLLGDSALYLCASSRRGFTEAFFGQGTRLTVV.

The V gene is TRBV4-2, the J gene TRBJ2-1; 7 nucleotides line up with TRBD2. Trimming at V came to 0 bases and at J to 0 bases, leaving 5 bases not matched to a gene. CDR3 size: 17 residues. The germline V gene encodes CDR1 LGHNA and CDR2 YNFKEQ. CDR3 in amino acids: CASSQEVGGGSYNEQFF. CDR3 sequence (DNA): TGTGCCAGCAGCCAAGAGGTTGGCGGGGGCTCCTACAATGAGCAGTTCTTC.

The table lists this clonotype with many counts. The chain has TRBV5-1 and TRBJ2-5; weak D call: TRBD2 (6 bases). In germline, CDR1 is SGHRS, CDR2 YFSETQ. V was trimmed by 0 bases and J by 1 base, leaving 13 bases between them. The length of the CDR3 is 16 residues. The CDR3, as DNA: TGCGCCAGCAGCTTGGTGGGGGGACGAACCCAAGAGACCCAGTACTTC. It codes for CASSLVGGRTQETQYF.

The V gene is TRBV25-1, the J gene TRBJ2-7; D possibly corresponds to TRBD1 (7 bases). Trimming took off 9 bases at V and 0 bases at J, with 12 bases between the two ends. The length of the CDR3 is 13 residues. Germline-derived CDR1 and CDR2 are MGHDK and SYGVNS. CDR3 DNA: TGTGCCAGTGCGGGACAGAGCTCCTACGAGCAGTACTTC. It specifies CASAGQSSYEQYF.

This clonotype was counted a few times. The rearrangement joins TRBV12-3 or TRBV12-4 to TRBJ2-3; tentatively, D is TRBD1 (6 bases). The ends were cut back, 6 bases at V and 5 bases at J, with 18 bases in the middle. The length of the CDR3 is 15 residues. The CDR3 DNA follows: TGTGCCAGCAGCCGGGACACTTCAATGGGAGATACGCAGTATTTT. Translated: CASSRDTSMGDTQYF.